Shown below are 29 T cell receptor beta chains from a single sample sequenced in a study of blood T cell repertoires in COVID-19. TCRdb's copy holds only in-frame clones and misses some; the assay was immunoSEQ multiplex PCR. Among fewer than 70,000 clones listed, roughly 90% were seen once. Material: peripheral blood. All receptors come from a woman aged 80 or over with active COVID-19.

The chain employs TRBV7-9 and TRBJ2-1, with TRBD1 matching over 7 bases. Trimming took 5 bases from V and 7 from J; bases not matched to a gene: 8. Germline V CDR1 and CDR2: SEHNR, FQNEAQ (reference sequence). The CDR3 has 14 amino acids. The CDR3 reads CASSPTTGSNEQFF. CDR3 in DNA: TGTGCCAGCAGCCCGACGACAGGGTCGAATGAGCAGTTCTTC.

This clone appeared a single time. The chain is built from TRBV5-4 and TRBJ2-3, with D possibly TRBD2 on 5 matching bases. Trimming pared 2 bases from V and 8 bases from J, leaving 9 bases between. This CDR3 has 12 amino acids. Per the germline V gene, CDR1 is SGHNT and CDR2 is YYREEE (reference sequence). CDR3 region: CASSFGSGTQYF. The CDR3 region has the DNA TGTGCCAGCAGCTTTGGGAGCGGTACGCAGTATTTT.

The genes are TRBV6-1 and TRBJ2-5, with 7 bases identical to TRBD2. Per the germline V gene, CDR1 is MNHNS and CDR2 is SASEGT. Trimming at V came to 0 bases and at J to 4 bases, leaving 11 bases not matched to a gene. The CDR3 is 17 amino acids. CDR3: CASSEAGLPAGRETQYF. CDR3 DNA: TGTGCCAGCAGTGAAGCAGGACTACCAGCGGGGAGAGAGACCCAGTACTTC.

This chain joins TRBV11-2 and TRBJ2-7; 7 bases map to TRBD2. The CDR3 has 15 residues. V dropped 0 bases and J dropped 7; count of bases not matched to a gene: 9. Germline CDR1 SGHAT, CDR2 FQNNGV. In DNA, the CDR3 is TGTGCCAGCAGCTTAGATGGGGACTACATAGGGGAGCAGTACTTC. It codes for CASSLDGDYIGEQYF.

Only one count was recorded for this clone. The rearrangement joins TRBV5-4 to TRBJ1-2, with 9 bases fitting TRBD1. With 5 bases clipped from V and 6 bases from J, the junction kept 5 bases outside the gene matches. The CDR3 is 13 residues long. Germline lookup yields CDR1 SGHNT and CDR2 YYREEE (reference sequence). CDR3 nucleotide sequence: TGTGCCAGCAGGGGGACAGGGATTCATGGCTACACCTTC. It yields the protein CASRGTGIHGYTF.

This chain connects TRBV29-1 to TRBJ2-1; 8 bases line up with TRBD2. Germline loops: CDR1 SQVTM, CDR2 ANQGSEA. Germline trimming cut 6 bases from V and 4 bases from J; bases unmatched to any gene: 5. The CDR3 covers 13 residues. The CDR3 DNA sequence: TGCAGCGTCAGACTAGCGCTTTACAATGAGCAGTTCTTC. Amino acids: CSVRLALYNEQFF.

The chain combines TRBV7-2 with TRBJ1-1; D gene ambiguous. Germline CDR1 and CDR2: SGHTA and FQGNSA. The CDR3 is made up of 14 amino acids. V was pared by 1 base and J by 3 bases, with 9 bases between. CDR3 residues: CASSLVYGDTEAFF. CDR3 DNA sequence: TGTGCCAGCAGCTTAGTCTACGGGGACACTGAAGCTTTCTTT.

This clone was detected once. This chain joins TRBV6-5 and TRBJ2-1; 10 bases fit TRBD1. The CDR3 runs to 15 residues. Germline V gene sequence: CDR1 MNHEY, CDR2 SVGAGI. V lost 7 bases to trimming and J lost 1 base; unmatched junction nucleotides: 4. CDR3 sequence (DNA): TGTGCCAGCATCCGGACAGGGGGATCCTACAATGAGCAGTTCTTC. It encodes CASIRTGGSYNEQFF.

The CDR3 loop is CASSPRTGREKLFF. CDR3 sequence (DNA): TGCGCCAGCAGCCCCCGGACAGGCCGCGAAAAACTGTTTTTT. This rearrangement joins TRBV5-1 to TRBJ1-4; 7 bases match TRBD1. V trimming: 4 bases; J trimming: 8 bases; junction bases outside the gene matches: 8. CDR3 size: 14 residues. Germline V lookup: CDR1 SGHRS, CDR2 YFSETQ.

The chain links TRBV28 to TRBJ2-3; 7 bases are a match to TRBD2. The CDR3 contains 15 residues. The V segment lost 6 bases and the J segment 6 bases; nucleotides outside the gene matches: 12. Germline V gives CDR1 MDHEN, CDR2 SYDVKM. The CDR3 coding sequence is TGTGCCAGCAGCCCGATGGGGGACTATCCGGATACGCAGTATTTT. Protein product: CASSPMGDYPDTQYF.

CDR3 bases: TGTGCCAGCAGTCGGAAACGACAGGGGGGAACTGGAAACACCATATATTTT. Its translation is CASSRKRQGGTGNTIYF. This chain links TRBV6-6 with TRBJ1-3, with 9 bases that match TRBD1. This CDR3 is 17 amino acids long. The J segment lost 2 bases and the V segment lost 5 bases, leaving 10 bases of the junction unmatched. Germline V gene data show CDR1 as MNHNY and CDR2 as SVGAGI (reference sequence).

The chain joins TRBV27 to TRBJ1-1; the match to TRBD1 covers 7 bases. The germline gives CDR1 MNHEY, CDR2 SMNVEV (reference sequence). The CDR3 covers 13 residues. J gave up 4 bases and V 3 bases, and 2 bases lay outside the gene matches. Here the CDR3 reads CASSFNRGTEAFF. The CDR3 coding sequence is TGTGCCAGCAGTTTCAACAGGGGCACTGAAGCTTTCTTT.

V and J are TRBV2 and TRBJ1-5; D gene uncertain. This CDR3 spans 14 amino acids. Germline V CDR1 and CDR2: SNHLY, FYNNEI. V lost 8 bases to trimming and J lost 1 base, with 12 bases between them. The CDR3 loop is CASHEGRSNQPQHF. CDR3 in DNA: TGTGCCAGCCACGAGGGTCGGAGCAATCAGCCCCAGCATTTT.

The CDR3 spells CASSPRTERNQPQHF. DNA for the CDR3: TGTGCCAGCTCACCGAGGACAGAACGCAATCAGCCCCAGCATTTT. The rearrangement links TRBV18 to TRBJ1-5, with D perhaps matching TRBD1 (6 bases). With 3 bases removed from V and 2 bases from J, the gap between germline ends came to 11 bases. Germline CDR1 KGHSH, CDR2 LQKENI. The CDR3 is 15 residues long.

The rearrangement joins TRBV7-2 to TRBJ2-6, with D possibly being TRBD1 (5 bases). The CDR3 contains 15 residues. Trimming removed 5 bases at V and 5 bases at J, with 13 bases between. Germline values: CDR1 SGHTA, CDR2 FQGNSA. The CDR3 region is CASSREVDRANVLTF. Here the CDR3 DNA reads TGTGCCAGCAGCCGCGAGGTGGACAGGGCCAACGTCCTGACTTTC.

A few counts support this clone. The V call is TRBV6-5, the J call TRBJ1-2; D gene ambiguous. The CDR3 spans 13 residues. From germline, CDR1 is MNHEY and CDR2 SVGAGI. The V gene lost 2 bases and the J gene lost 2 bases, with 6 bases spanning the gap. The CDR3, as DNA: TGTGCCAGCAGTTACCCAGGAAACTATGGCTACACCTTC. It specifies CASSYPGNYGYTF.

CDR3 sequence: CAISDPLGGRSGEKLFF. CDR3 sequence (DNA): TGTGCCATCAGTGACCCACTTGGGGGGAGGTCCGGTGAAAAACTGTTTTTT. The genes are TRBV10-3 and TRBJ1-4, with D possibly being TRBD1 (5 bases). Germline assignment: CDR1 ENHRY and CDR2 SYGVKD. This CDR3 is built from 17 residues. V was shortened by 3 bases and J by 7 bases, with 21 bases between the two germline ends.

The rearrangement uses TRBV4-1 and TRBJ1-2; 10 nucleotides align to TRBD1. The V segment lost 0 bases and the J segment 6 bases; nucleotides outside the gene matches: 10. Germline-derived CDR1 and CDR2 are MGHRA and YSYEKL. This CDR3 has 17 amino acids. This chain's CDR3 is CASSQDIRPGQGNGYTF. The CDR3 DNA reads as TGCGCCAGCAGCCAAGATATCCGACCGGGACAGGGGAATGGCTACACCTTC.

The V gene is TRBV7-8, the J gene TRBJ2-7, with 12 bases identical to TRBD1. Trimming removed 5 bases from V and 4 bases from J; junction bases left unmatched: 6. Germline CDR1 and CDR2: SGHVS and FQNEAQ. The CDR3 covers 15 residues. This CDR3 reads CASSAGTGGLYEQYV. As DNA, the CDR3 is TGTGCCAGCAGCGCCGGGACAGGGGGCTTGTACGAGCAGTACGTC.

CDR3 protein: CASSVIHGGRNYGYTF. In nucleotides, the CDR3 is TGTGCCAGCAGTGTCATTCATGGGGGGAGAAACTATGGCTACACCTTC. This chain uses TRBV6-1 with TRBJ1-2; possible D gene TRBD1, 5 bases. CDR1 and CDR2 from the germline V gene are MNHNS and SASEGT. This CDR3 has 16 amino acids. V shed 4 bases and J shed 2 bases, with 17 bases lying between them.

V is TRBV6-5 and J is TRBJ2-1; D remains ambiguous. The CDR3 covers 13 residues. V was clipped by 0 bases and J by 13 bases, with 13 bases between them. The germline V gene encodes CDR1 MNHEY and CDR2 SVGAGI. The CDR3 loop reads CASSYSIGGSQFF. In nucleotides, the CDR3 is TGTGCCAGCAGTTACTCGATCGGCGGATCCCAGTTCTTC.

The chain combines TRBV5-4 with TRBJ2-2; TRBD2 matches 7 bases. CDR1 SGHNT and CDR2 YYREEE come from the germline V gene (reference sequence). V trimming: 4 bases; J trimming: 4 bases; junction bases outside the gene matches: 4. The CDR3 spans 14 residues. CDR3 in amino acids: CASSREGSTGELFF. CDR3 coding DNA: TGTGCCAGCAGCAGGGAGGGGTCCACCGGGGAGCTGTTTTTT.

V usage is TRBV5-1 and J usage is TRBJ2-5; D remains ambiguous. Trimming removed 5 bases at V and 7 bases at J, with 15 bases between. The CDR3 loop spans 13 amino acids. Germline V gene data show CDR1 as SGHRS and CDR2 as YFSETQ. The CDR3 protein is CASRLPERGTQYF. The CDR3 coding sequence is TGCGCCAGCAGACTGCCTGAAAGAGGGACCCAGTACTTC.

The V and J genes are TRBV5-6 and TRBJ2-1, with D unclear. Trimming left V 3 bases short and J 4 bases short, with 11 bases between. Germline V gives CDR1 SGHDT, CDR2 YYEEEE. The CDR3 is made up of 14 amino acids. CDR3 nucleotides: TGTGCCAGCAGCTATTCATATACTTACAATGAGCAGTTCTTC. Translation gives CASSYSYTYNEQFF.

The J gene is TRBJ1-2, the V gene TRBV28; a weak D match, TRBD1 (5 bases). This CDR3 is 14 amino acids long. Germline V CDR1 and CDR2: MDHEN, SYDVKM. V was trimmed by 4 bases and J by 4 bases, leaving 13 bases between them. CDR3 in amino acids: CASSSNTGSYGYTF. Here the CDR3 DNA reads TGTGCCAGCAGTTCCAATACAGGATCCTATGGCTACACCTTC.

The chain combines TRBV19 with TRBJ2-6; 9 bases agree with TRBD1. Trimming took 5 bases from V and 1 from J; bases not matched to a gene: 15. From germline, CDR1 is LNHDA and CDR2 SQIVND (reference sequence). The CDR3 length is 20 residues. The CDR3 loop is CASSPRWGDRVRSGANVLTF. The CDR3 nucleotides read TGTGCCAGTAGTCCCCGATGGGGGGACAGGGTGCGATCTGGGGCCAACGTCCTGACTTTC.

A single count supports this clone. The chain combines TRBV2 with TRBJ2-1; 11 bases match TRBD2. The CDR3 runs to 15 residues. Germline lookup yields CDR1 SNHLY and CDR2 FYNNEI. With 3 bases clipped from V and 7 bases from J, the junction kept 5 bases outside the gene matches. The CDR3 sequence: CASSDLAGGGNEQFF. The CDR3 DNA follows: TGTGCCAGCAGTGACCTAGCGGGGGGAGGGAATGAGCAGTTCTTC.

This clone was observed a few times. The rearrangement uses TRBV19 and TRBJ2-2; TRBD1 agrees at 9 bases. The CDR3 is made up of 16 amino acids. The trim removed 4 bases at V and 4 bases at J, leaving 7 bases unmatched. Germline loops: CDR1 LNHDA, CDR2 SQIVND (reference sequence). As DNA, the CDR3 is TGTGCCAGTAGTACAGGACAGGGGCGAACCACCGGGGAGCTGTTTTTT. Its protein product is CASSTGQGRTTGELFF. Full variable domain (outside the CDR3, taken from reference TRBV19 and TRBJ2-2): DGGITQSPKYLFRKEGQNVTLSCEQNLNHDAMYWYRQDPGQGLRLIYYSQIVNDFQKGDIAEGYSVSREKKESFPLTVTSAQKNPTAFYLCASSTGQGRTTGELFFGEGSRLTVL.

This chain joins TRBV2 and TRBJ2-2, with TRBD2 as a possible D gene (5 bases). Looked up from germline, CDR1 is SNHLY and CDR2 is FYNNEI. CDR3 length: 14 residues. Trimming took 3 bases from V and 8 from J, leaving 13 bases between them. The DNA for the CDR3 is TGTGCCAGCAGTGATCAGGTCGGGATTGGGGAGCTGTTTTTT. Encoded protein: CASSDQVGIGELFF.